The present TCR beta chain was sequenced within a study of T cell responses to AZD1222 COVID-19 vaccine. About the research overall: Analysis merged second doses at about 4 or about 12 weeks. Study-wide findings and caveats: Seropositive at baseline were only six AZD1222 recipients. Once two AZD1222 doses were given, Spike-specific TCR breadth and depth went up. The sample set comprised mostly white British donors with more females, and clonal diversity was possibly underestimated.

Regarding this clone: Its specificity is not known.

The CDR3 runs 15 residues. Germline values: CDR1 MNHEY, CDR2 SVGAGI. The V gene end was trimmed by 5 bases and the J gene end by 6 bases; junction bases not matched to a gene: 7. Sequencing was performed with immunoSEQ multiplex PCR; in TCRdb, only in-frame clones are kept and a portion is missing. The sample shows about 60,000 clones, roughly 88% of them seen only once. This TCR derives from an adult in good health. The chain couples TRBV6-5 to TRBJ2-1; 10 bases match TRBD1. Sequenced material: peripheral blood, taken on day 0 of AZD1222 vaccination. CDR3 residues: CASSRTGGVINEQFF. The DNA of the CDR3 is TGTGCCAGCAGTAGGACAGGGGGTGTAATCAATGAGCAGTTCTTC.